The source of this T cell receptor beta chain is a study of cytomegalovirus exposure and HLA in healthy donors. Trimming cost V 0 bases and J 13 bases; bases outside gene matches: 15. Germline V gene sequence: CDR1 KGHSH, CDR2 LQKENI. The CDR3 runs to 15 residues. The PCR ran on 60 Vbeta and 13 Jbeta primers. Repertoires were generated with immunoSEQ multiplex PCR, while TCRdb's copy carries only in-frame clones and drops some. The data hold about 120,000 clones, with 77% observed a single time. For this clone: Antigen: not known.

Study observations and caveats: Because they were indistinguishable, some V segments, including TRBV6-2 and TRBV6-3, were excluded.

The receptor was derived from a man aged 45 to 65 in good health and CMV-seropositive. The specimen sequenced was PBMCs. This sequence joins TRBV18 and TRBJ2-7; 7 nucleotides match TRBD2. The CDR3 is CASSPPSRNRGDLYF. The CDR3 DNA reads as TGTGCCAGCTCACCACCATCACGAAACCGGGGGGACTTATACTTC.